The clone carrying this TCR beta chain is a singleton in its sample. V was clipped by 5 bases and J by 1 base, with 8 bases between them. There are 13 residues in the CDR3. This sample is drawn from a study of blood T cell repertoires in COVID-19. Study details: From the United States, Italy and Spain came samples of acute and convalescent COVID-19. Sources were T cells, B-cell-depleted T cells, or PBMCs; the material itself was cDNA or gDNA.

In the original workflow: Cell counts per sample came from amplifying reference gene primers. The data were produced by immunoSEQ multiplex PCR, yet TCRdb's version contains in-frame clones alone and is incomplete. V and J calls and clone size come straight from that table; D and trimming were deduced from the DNA. Among some 250,000 clones, approximately 91% were seen once, and the ten largest hold about 0.65%. This chain connects TRBV12-3 or TRBV12-4 to TRBJ1-2, with a weak D call TRBD1 (5 bases). The source of this sequence is a human donor in a cohort sampled during active COVID-19. Sequencing used peripheral blood. CDR3 protein: CASSPDSNYGYTF. The CDR3 DNA sequence: TGTGCCAGCAGTCCAGACAGTAACTATGGCTACACCTTC.